This TCR beta chain was documented in a study of blood T cell repertoires in COVID-19. Turning to the study itself: Sites across the United States, Italy and Spain contributed samples from acute and convalescent COVID-19.

V trimming: 5 bases; J trimming: 3 bases; junction bases outside the gene matches: 3. This CDR3 region has 14 residues. From germline, CDR1 is KGHDR and CDR2 SFDVKD. Original data processing: Amplification from reference gene primers served as the basis for estimated nucleated cell counts. The assay was immunoSEQ multiplex PCR, and TCRdb's table has in-frame clones only and misses some. The D gene and trimming were derived from the DNA, and the V and J assignments and clone size from that table. The table includes 51,000 or so clones, over 75% detected once. This clonotype was sampled from a woman older than 75 with COVID-19, enrolled during active disease. Source material: peripheral blood. V and J are TRBV24-1 and TRBJ1-3; 7 bases agree with TRBD1. The CDR3 DNA sequence: TGTGCCACCAGTGTAGGGGGCGTTGGAAACACCATATATTTT. This gives the protein CATSVGGVGNTIYF.